This TCR beta chain was documented in a study of T cell repertoires in cytomegalovirus infection. For the study at large: Shared public TCR beta signatures pointed to both CMV infection and a matching HLA type. Study-wide findings and caveats: CMV-specific TCR beta clonotypes restricted by HLA-C were the ones dominating the ex vivo response. Totalled public TCR beta family frequency picked out people who carried CMV plus the relevant HLA.

Each CDR3 protein gets one entry after TCRdb re-called the reads with MiXCR. The sample consists of around 300,000 distinct CDR3 sequences, 8% to 10% of them appearing once. As for this clonotype: Its antigen remains unidentified.

The material sequenced was PBMCs. The receptor comes from a human donor in good health (CMV status not recorded). Some clones in this sample may be carry-over from other donors' samples.

CDR3 in amino acids: CASSPPETDWTEAFF. The CDR3 region has the DNA TGTGCCAGCAGTCCCCCAGAGACGGATTGGACTGAAGCTTTCTTT. The chain couples TRBV12-3 or TRBV12-4 to TRBJ1-1, with unresolved D. The CDR3 consists of 15 residues. Trimming pared 5 bases from V and 5 bases from J, leaving 18 bases between.